Below, 30 T cell receptor beta chains from the same sample are listed, as sequenced in a study of metastatic and nonmetastatic thyroid tumors. Patients had received no treatment of any kind before thyroid surgery. With MiXCR, TCRdb called clones anew from the PCR reads. The data show about 22,000 clones, with more than 15% seen just once and roughly 2.8% held by the top ten. The sequenced material came from adjacent normal tissue. The receptors shown here come from a male donor with papillary thyroid cancer or a benign thyroid nodule (not recorded which). Some clones in this sample may be carry-over from other donors' samples.

V usage is TRBV28 and J usage is TRBJ2-3; 9 bases match TRBD2. V was pared by 4 bases and J by 4 bases, with 9 bases of the junction left unmatched. Germline V lookup: CDR1 MDHEN, CDR2 SYDVKM. This CDR3 comprises 16 residues. The DNA for the CDR3 is TGTGCCAGCAGTTCGATTAGCGGGAGTGGGGCAGATACGCAGTATTTT. This gives the protein CASSSISGSGADTQYF.

This clone was detected many times. The CDR3, as DNA: TGTGCCAGCAGCCAGGGACAGGTCACAGATACGCAGTATTTT. Its translation is CASSQGQVTDTQYF. The chain links TRBV12-3 or TRBV12-4 to TRBJ2-3; 8 positions match TRBD1. The CDR3 consists of 14 residues. Germline trimming cut 6 bases from V and 2 bases from J; bases unmatched to any gene: 4.

This clone qualifies as medium-sized. The chain carries TRBV7-9 and TRBJ2-3; D is unclear. Deletions cut 4 bases from V and 2 bases from J, with 16 bases between. The CDR3 loop spans 16 amino acids. Germline V CDR1 and CDR2: SEHNR, FQNEAQ (reference sequence). Here the CDR3 DNA reads TGTGCCAGCAGCTATTCCCCTAGGGCGGCCACAGATACGCAGTATTTT. Its protein is CASSYSPRAATDTQYF.

This clone was counted a few times. The V and J genes are TRBV6-1 and TRBJ2-3, with 8 bases matching TRBD2. The germline gives CDR1 MNHNS, CDR2 SASEGT. The CDR3 is 12 residues long. The J segment lost 10 bases and the V segment lost 6 bases, leaving 6 bases of the junction unmatched. CDR3 sequence: CASRPREGSQYF. The CDR3, as DNA: TGTGCCAGCAGACCACGGGAGGGCTCGCAGTATTTT.

This clone was detected only a few times. The junction does not match germline at one end; this may be a read error. This rearrangement joins TRBV12-3 or TRBV12-4 to TRBJ2-5, with D perhaps being TRBD1 or TRBD2 (6 bases each). CDR3 size: 17 residues. This CDR3 is CASSLEGGAWGQDTQYF. In DNA form, the CDR3 reads TGTGCCAGCAGTTTAGAGGGAGGAGCGTGGGGGCAAGATACCCAGTACTTC.

This clone has a count of ten or more. This chain uses TRBV11-1 with TRBJ1-4; possibly TRBD1 for D (5 bases). The ends were cut back, 5 bases at V and 0 bases at J, with 13 bases in the middle. The CDR3 length is 16 residues. In germline, CDR1 is SGHAT, CDR2 FQDESV (reference sequence). The CDR3 coding sequence is TGTGCCAGCAGCGCAGCGGGGCAGTCAACTAATGAAAAACTGTTTTTT. It yields the protein CASSAAGQSTNEKLFF.

This clone was found many times. The rearrangement links TRBV7-9 to TRBJ2-5, with TRBD2 as a possible D gene (6 bases). V shed 5 bases and J shed 2 bases, with 12 bases lying between them. The CDR3 has 14 residues. Germline CDR1 is SEHNR and CDR2 is FQNEAQ (reference sequence). The CDR3 spells CASSPGTGQETQYF. CDR3 nucleotide sequence: TGTGCCAGCAGCCCCGGGACTGGTCAAGAGACCCAGTACTTC.

This clone was counted at least ten times. The chain joins TRBV15 to TRBJ2-5; tentative D call: TRBD1 (7 bases). The CDR3 consists of 17 residues. Per the germline V gene, CDR1 is LNHNV and CDR2 is YYDKDF (reference sequence). Trimming shortened V by 1 base and J by 1 base, and 16 bases separated the two germline ends. The CDR3 here is CATSRGRAGGIQETQYF. CDR3 bases: TGTGCCACCAGCAGAGGCCGGGCAGGGGGGATCCAAGAGACCCAGTACTTC.

This clone was detected ten times or more. V is TRBV5-1 and J is TRBJ1-1, with D possibly being TRBD1 (6 bases). The CDR3 has 13 amino acids. Germline-derived CDR1 and CDR2 are SGHRS and YFSETQ. With 5 bases removed from V and 3 bases from J, the gap between germline ends came to 11 bases. The CDR3 region has the DNA TGCGCCAGCAGATACGACAGGTACACTGAAGCTTTCTTT. It encodes CASRYDRYTEAFF.

This clone was recorded at least ten times. V and J are TRBV14 and TRBJ2-7, with D perhaps matching TRBD1 (6 bases). Trimming pared 0 bases from V and 7 bases from J, leaving 10 bases between. From germline, CDR1 is SGHDN and CDR2 FVKESK. The CDR3 contains 13 residues. The CDR3 DNA sequence: TGTGCCAGCAGCCAAGATGGGGGCGGTGAGCAGTACTTC. Its translation: CASSQDGGGEQYF.

This clone was counted at least ten times. The chain uses TRBV5-1 and TRBJ2-5; 11 nucleotides match TRBD2. Looked up from germline, CDR1 is SGHRS and CDR2 is YFSETQ. CDR3 size: 16 residues. The V segment lost 4 bases and the J segment 5 bases; nucleotides outside the gene matches: 10. The CDR3 loop is CASSDLAGGWRETQYF. The CDR3 nucleotides read TGCGCCAGCAGCGATCTAGCGGGGGGCTGGCGGGAGACCCAGTACTTC.

The genes are TRBV30 and TRBJ1-5, with D uncertain. Germline loops: CDR1 GTSNPN, CDR2 SVGIG (reference sequence). The CDR3 has 10 amino acids. V lost 5 bases to trimming and J lost 6 bases, with 5 bases between them. CDR3 amino acids: CAWRSQPQHF. Written as DNA, the CDR3 is TGTGCCTGGCGGAGTCAGCCCCAGCATTTT. The variable domain in full, with the rest retrieved from reference TRBV30 and TRBJ1-5, is SQTIHQWPATLVQPVGSPLSLECTVEGTSNPNLYWYRQAAGRGLQLLFYSVGIGQISSEVPQNLSASRPQDRQFILSSKKLLLSDSGFYLCAWRSQPQHFGDGTRLSIL.

This clone appeared many times. The V and J genes are TRBV6-2 or TRBV6-3 and TRBJ1-4; D remains unclear. V was shortened by 5 bases and J by 2 bases, with 15 bases between the two germline ends. The CDR3 spans 16 residues. Germline V CDR1 and CDR2: MNHEY, SVGEGT. CDR3 residues: CASSLDLKVTNEKLFF. The DNA of the CDR3 is TGTGCCAGCAGTCTGGACTTAAAGGTTACTAATGAAAAACTGTTTTTT.

This clone was found many times. V gene TRBV19 combines with J gene TRBJ1-2; TRBD1 matches 8 bases. The J segment lost 0 bases and the V segment lost 7 bases, leaving 10 bases of the junction unmatched. This CDR3 is 16 amino acids long. Germline values: CDR1 LNHDA, CDR2 SQIVND (reference sequence). The CDR3 reads CASTPKGTGTNYGYTF. The CDR3 DNA follows: TGTGCCAGTACCCCAAAGGGGACAGGAACTAACTATGGCTACACCTTC.

This clone was recorded many times. The chain couples TRBV20-1 to TRBJ2-1, with D possibly TRBD2 on 6 matching bases. V was trimmed by 5 bases and J by 0 bases, leaving 20 bases between them. CDR1 DFQATT and CDR2 SNEGSKA come from the germline V gene (reference sequence). The CDR3 extends over 17 amino acids. CDR3 region: CSARSYGDLSSYNEQFF. CDR3 nucleotide sequence: TGCAGTGCTCGTTCGTATGGGGACTTATCCTCCTACAATGAGCAGTTCTTC.

A word on this clone: Here the CDR3 omits its conserved ending phenylalanine or tryptophan, so a read error is the likely source. V gene TRBV7-9 combines with J gene TRBJ2-3, with a weak D call TRBD2 (7 bases). Germline V lookup: CDR1 SEHNR, CDR2 FQNEAQ (reference sequence). This CDR3 contains 13 residues. V lost 11 bases to trimming and J lost 5 bases, with 17 bases between them. The CDR3 protein is CASGGGGIDTQYY. CDR3 nucleotides: TGTGCCTCCGGGGGCGGGGGCATAGATACGCAGTATTAT.

This clone qualifies as medium-sized. The chain joins TRBV20-1 to TRBJ1-6; possible D gene TRBD1, 5 bases. The CDR3 runs 13 residues. Germline values: CDR1 DFQATT, CDR2 SNEGSKA (reference sequence). V was cut by 7 bases and J by 9 bases, with 16 bases left in between. CDR3 amino acids: CSVPPGQGSPLHF. The CDR3 DNA reads as TGCAGTGTCCCCCCGGGGCAGGGTTCACCCCTCCACTTT.

This clone was seen ten or more times. J is TRBJ1-1 and V is TRBV10-1; possible D gene TRBD1, 5 bases. The germline CDR1 and CDR2 sequences are WNHNN and SYGVQD (reference sequence). The CDR3 has 13 residues. Trimming removed 9 bases at V and 0 bases at J, with 11 bases between. The CDR3, as DNA: TGCGCCAGTCCGGGGCCTATGAACACTGAAGCTTTCTTT. Protein sequence: CASPGPMNTEAFF.

The table lists this clone with a count of one. This chain uses TRBV15 with TRBJ2-1, with D tentatively TRBD2 (6 bases). This CDR3 spans 18 amino acids. V was cut by 0 bases and J by 0 bases, with 15 bases left in between. Germline assignment: CDR1 LNHNV and CDR2 YYDKDF (reference sequence). The CDR3 DNA follows: TGTGCCACCAGCAGAGATCGCGTACTAGCTAGCTCCTACAATGAGCAGTTCTTC. This gives the protein CATSRDRVLASSYNEQFF.

The sample holds many counts of this clone. V gene TRBV30 combines with J gene TRBJ2-7; TRBD2 matches 7 bases. Germline lookup yields CDR1 GTSNPN and CDR2 SVGIG (reference sequence). V shed 3 bases and J 3 bases; nucleotides not matched to a gene: 8. The CDR3 has 14 residues. CDR3 sequence reads: CAWSGGMHNYEQYF. In DNA, the CDR3 is TGTGCCTGGAGCGGGGGGATGCATAACTACGAGCAGTACTTC. Complete variable domain (other parts from reference TRBV30 and TRBJ2-7): SQTIHQWPATLVQPVGSPLSLECTVEGTSNPNLYWYRQAAGRGLQLLFYSVGIGQISSEVPQNLSASRPQDRQFILSSKKLLLSDSGFYLCAWSGGMHNYEQYFGPGTRLTVT.

This clone appeared a few times. The chain combines TRBV6-5 with TRBJ2-7, with 8 bases lining up with TRBD1. This CDR3 region has 16 residues. Germline-derived CDR1 and CDR2 are MNHEY and SVGAGI. The V segment lost 2 bases and the J segment 4 bases; nucleotides outside the gene matches: 10. The DNA of the CDR3 is TGTGCCAGCAGTTACATGACAGGGGCAATCCTGTACGAGCAGTACTTC. Translation: CASSYMTGAILYEQYF.

The sample holds many counts of this clone. This chain links TRBV4-2 with TRBJ2-3; D is possibly TRBD2 (5 bases). Germline V gene sequence: CDR1 LGHNA, CDR2 YNFKEQ. This CDR3 comprises 14 residues. Trimming shortened V by 5 bases and J by 7 bases, and 16 bases separated the two germline ends. CDR3 bases: TGTGCCAGCAGCGAATCAGGTAGCGCCTATACGCAGTATTTT. Translation: CASSESGSAYTQYF.

The table lists this clone with many counts. V gene TRBV19 combines with J gene TRBJ2-1; possibly TRBD1 or TRBD2 for D (5 bases each). Germline assignment: CDR1 LNHDA and CDR2 SQIVND (reference sequence). The CDR3 totals 16 residues. V dropped 5 bases and J dropped 0 bases, with 14 bases sitting between them. CDR3 region: CASSSSGSSSYNEQFF. CDR3 DNA sequence: TGTGCCAGTAGTTCTTCAGGGAGCAGCTCCTACAATGAGCAGTTCTTC.

This chain links TRBV24-1 with TRBJ2-5; the match to TRBD1 covers 10 bases. J was trimmed by 5 bases and V by 3 bases; bases with no gene match: 11. Germline V lookup: CDR1 KGHDR, CDR2 SFDVKD. This CDR3 comprises 17 residues. This chain's CDR3 is CATSDLGETGGRETQYF. CDR3 DNA: TGTGCCACCAGTGATCTGGGTGAGACAGGGGGCCGGGAGACCCAGTACTTC.

This clone was seen at least ten times. The chain has TRBV7-9 and TRBJ2-3; 7 nucleotides match TRBD2. CDR3 size: 16 residues. With V trimmed by 1 base and J by 3 bases, 7 bases remained unmatched. The germline gives CDR1 SEHNR, CDR2 FQNEAQ (reference sequence). The CDR3 DNA reads TGTGCCAGCAGCTTAGGGGCGGGAGTAGGGACAGATACGCAGTATTTT. Amino acid sequence: CASSLGAGVGTDTQYF.

This clone is medium-sized (0.01 to 0.1%). V usage is TRBV6-1 and J usage is TRBJ2-3, with D perhaps matching TRBD1 (6 bases). The CDR3 contains 16 residues. Trimming stripped 1 base from V and 10 bases from J, with 21 bases between. Germline V gives CDR1 MNHNS, CDR2 SASEGT. CDR3 amino acids: CASSEGGGSFWTAQYF. Written as DNA, the CDR3 is TGTGCCAGCAGTGAAGGAGGGGGATCTTTTTGGACTGCGCAGTATTTT.

V usage is TRBV3-1 and J usage is TRBJ2-1, with 7 bases identical to TRBD2. The length of the CDR3 is 16 residues. Germline V gene lookup returns CDR1 LGHDT and CDR2 YNNKEL (reference sequence). J was trimmed by 0 bases and V by 3 bases; bases with no gene match: 5. The CDR3 reads CASSQKRDSSYNEQFF. The CDR3 region has the DNA TGTGCCAGCAGCCAGAAGCGGGATTCCTCCTACAATGAGCAGTTCTTC.

The chain has TRBV10-3 and TRBJ1-1; 8 bases line up with TRBD1. V trimming: 7 bases; J trimming: 10 bases; junction bases outside the gene matches: 11. CDR1 is ENHRY and CDR2 is SYGVKD in the germline V gene. The CDR3 length is 13 residues. CDR3 sequence reads: CAIKAPGGDVAFF. The CDR3 DNA is TGTGCCATCAAAGCTCCAGGGGGCGATGTAGCTTTCTTT.

This clone was seen ten or more times. V is TRBV5-5 and J is TRBJ2-3; perhaps TRBD1 as D (6 bases). Germline CDR1 is SGHKS and CDR2 is YYEKEE (reference sequence). The CDR3 is made up of 14 amino acids. Trimming stripped 3 bases from V and 4 bases from J, with 12 bases between. This CDR3 reads CASSWGLGADTQYF. In DNA, the CDR3 is TGTGCCAGCAGCTGGGGGCTAGGAGCAGATACGCAGTATTTT.

On this clone itself: A much larger clone sits a single nucleotide away, making a read error possible. The chain links TRBV5-6 to TRBJ2-5; 7 nucleotides match TRBD1. CDR1 is SGHDT, CDR2 YYEEEE, per germline. The CDR3 spans 14 residues. The ends lost 7 bases at V and 0 bases at J; junction bases unmatched: 6. The CDR3 sequence is CASWGQYYQETQYF. The CDR3 DNA reads as TGTGCCAGCTGGGGACAGTACTACCAAGAGACCCAGTACTTC.